A selection of T cell receptor beta chains follows, all from one sample in a study of circulating and synovial CD4+ cells in juvenile arthritis. Sequencing used immunoSEQ multiplex PCR; TCRdb keeps in-frame clones, though not all of them. This table has about 3,600 clones, approximately 80% appearing once. The sequenced sample was CD4+ T cells from synovial fluid. The source is a human donor with juvenile idiopathic arthritis. The CDR3 runs from the conserved cysteine through the conserved F or W. The D gene is left open where the match is weak. Only some rows state a clone size, as once, few, many or a class for expanded clones.

CDR3 protein: CASSGGGSISPLHF; CDR3 DNA: TGTGCCAGCAGTGGGGGGGGGTCGATTTCACCCCTCCACTTT; clone size: -; V gene: TRBV2; J gene: TRBJ1-6; D gene: -
CDR3 protein: CASTRDRNEKLFF; CDR3 DNA: TGCGCCAGCACCCGGGACAGAAATGAAAAACTGTTTTTT; clone size: few; V gene: TRBV10-2; J gene: TRBJ1-4; D gene: TRBD1
CDR3 protein: CASSRRQTNTEAFF; CDR3 DNA: TGTGCCAGCAGCCGCCGACAGACGAACACTGAAGCTTTCTTT; clone size: -; V gene: TRBV7-6; J gene: TRBJ1-1; D gene: -
CDR3 protein: CASQRRTDNYGYTF; CDR3 DNA: TGTGCCAGCCAGAGGAGGACAGATAACTATGGCTACACCTTC; clone size: -; V gene: TRBV19; J gene: TRBJ1-2; D gene: -
CDR3 protein: CASSSSSGTGIDEQYF; CDR3 DNA: TGTGCCAGCAGCTCAAGCTCCGGGACAGGGATAGACGAGCAGTACTTC; clone size: -; V gene: TRBV13; J gene: TRBJ2-7; D gene: TRBD1
CDR3 protein: CASSLAEATDTQYF; CDR3 DNA: TGTGCCAGCAGCCTGGCCGAGGCCACAGATACGCAGTATTTT; clone size: -; V gene: TRBV7-3; J gene: TRBJ2-3; D gene: -
CDR3 protein: CAWSQGQLLDGYTF; CDR3 DNA: TGTGCCTGGAGTCAGGGACAGTTGTTGGATGGCTACACCTTC; clone size: -; V gene: TRBV30; J gene: TRBJ1-2; D gene: TRBD1
CDR3 protein: CASSLGGSGGITDTQYF; CDR3 DNA: TGTGCCAGCAGCTTAGGGGGTAGCGGGGGGATCACAGATACGCAGTATTTT; clone size: -; V gene: TRBV7-2; J gene: TRBJ2-3; D gene: TRBD2
CDR3 protein: CASSNEAGRGSGRANNEQFF; CDR3 DNA: TGCGCCAGCAGCAACGAGGCTGGCAGGGGTAGCGGGAGGGCCAACAATGAGCAGTTCTTC; clone size: -; V gene: TRBV5-1; J gene: TRBJ2-1; D gene: TRBD2
CDR3 protein: CASRRDRGLDYEQYF; CDR3 DNA: TGTGCCAGCAGGAGGGACAGGGGTTTGGACTACGAGCAGTACTTC; clone size: -; V gene: TRBV6-1; J gene: TRBJ2-7; D gene: TRBD1
CDR3 protein: CASSEQGNQPQHF; CDR3 DNA: TGTGCCAGCAGTGAACAGGGCAATCAGCCCCAGCATTTT; clone size: once; V gene: TRBV6-1; J gene: TRBJ1-5; D gene: -
CDR3 protein: CSVDLGQGAETQYF; CDR3 DNA: TGCAGCGTTGACCTAGGACAGGGGGCCGAGACCCAGTACTTC; clone size: -; V gene: TRBV29-1; J gene: TRBJ2-5; D gene: TRBD1
CDR3 protein: CASSDTRPGESSGASYNEQFF; CDR3 DNA: TGCGCCAGCAGTGACACTAGGCCAGGCGAGTCCAGCGGGGCCTCCTACAATGAGCAGTTCTTC; clone size: -; V gene: TRBV10-1; J gene: TRBJ2-1; D gene: TRBD2
CDR3 protein: CSATGSKINVAEAFF; CDR3 DNA: TGCAGCGCGACAGGGTCCAAGATAAATGTCGCTGAAGCTTTCTTT; clone size: -; V gene: TRBV29-1; J gene: TRBJ1-1; D gene: TRBD1
CDR3 protein: CASSLVSAKTYGYTF; CDR3 DNA: TGTGCCAGCAGCTTGGTGTCAGCGAAGACGTATGGCTACACCTTC; clone size: -; V gene: TRBV5-6; J gene: TRBJ1-2; D gene: -
CDR3 protein: CASRDRVGSEKLFF; CDR3 DNA: TGTGCCAGCAGGGACAGGGTCGGGAGTGAAAAACTGTTTTTT; clone size: -; V gene: TRBV2; J gene: TRBJ1-4; D gene: TRBD1